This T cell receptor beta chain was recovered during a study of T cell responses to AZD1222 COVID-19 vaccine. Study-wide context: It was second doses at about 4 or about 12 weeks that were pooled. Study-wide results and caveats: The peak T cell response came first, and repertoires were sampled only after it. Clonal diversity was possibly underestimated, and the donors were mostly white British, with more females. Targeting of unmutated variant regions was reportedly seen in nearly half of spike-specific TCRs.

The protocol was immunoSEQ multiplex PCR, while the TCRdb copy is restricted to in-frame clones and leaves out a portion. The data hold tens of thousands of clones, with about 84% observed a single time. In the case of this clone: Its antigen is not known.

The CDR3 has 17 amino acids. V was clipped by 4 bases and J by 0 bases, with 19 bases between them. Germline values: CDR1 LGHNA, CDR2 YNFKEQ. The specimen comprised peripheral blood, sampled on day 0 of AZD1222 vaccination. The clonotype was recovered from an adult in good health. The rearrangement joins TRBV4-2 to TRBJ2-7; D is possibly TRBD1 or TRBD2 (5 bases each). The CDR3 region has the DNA TGTGCCAGCAGCCCTACTACCGGGACCGCAAGCTCCTACGAGCAGTACTTC. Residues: CASSPTTGTASSYEQYF.